Reported below is one T cell receptor beta chain. This sample's time point: persistent/refractory GD, antithyroid drugs over 5 years with positive TRAb. PBMC RNA served as the TCR library source. Around 10 milliliters of peripheral blood were taken and placed in EDTA tubes. This entry belongs to a study of regulatory T cells in long-lasting Graves disease. Germline loops: CDR1 MDHEN, CDR2 SYDVKM. With 5 bases clipped from V and 6 bases from J, the junction kept 13 bases outside the gene matches. The CDR3 consists of 17 residues. Arm-PCR of CDR3 regions and iRepertoire HTBI primers were the basis on which TCR beta libraries were built. TCRdb re-called the multiplex PCR reads through MiXCR, storing one row per CDR3 protein. The table shows 310,000 or so distinct CDR3 sequences, with less than 20% occurring only once.

The source of this sequence is a female donor with Graves disease. The rearrangement joins TRBV28 to TRBJ1-5; 10 nucleotides line up with TRBD1. The source was peripheral blood mononuclear cells (PBMCs), collected when the disease was refractory, from a patient treated with antithyroid drugs. CDR3 nucleotides: TGTGCCAGCAGTCCTCCTCCTGGACAGGGGGTCGGTCAGCCCCAGCATTTT. Encoded protein: CASSPPPGQGVGQPQHF. Drawing the rest from reference TRBV28 and TRBJ1-5, the complete variable domain is DVKVTQSSRYLVKRTGEKVFLECVQDMDHENMFWYRQDPGLGLRLIYFSYDVKMKEKGDIPEGYSVSREKKERFSLILESASTNQTSMYLCASSPPPGQGVGQPQHFGDGTRLSIL.